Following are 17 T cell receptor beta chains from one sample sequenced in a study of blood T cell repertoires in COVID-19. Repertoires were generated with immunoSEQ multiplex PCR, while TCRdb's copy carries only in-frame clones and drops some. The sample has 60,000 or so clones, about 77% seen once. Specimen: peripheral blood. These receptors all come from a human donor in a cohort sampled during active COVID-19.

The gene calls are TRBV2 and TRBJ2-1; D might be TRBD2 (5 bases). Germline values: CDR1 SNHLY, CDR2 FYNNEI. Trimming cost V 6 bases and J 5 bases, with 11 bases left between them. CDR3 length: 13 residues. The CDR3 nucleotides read TGTGCCAGCAGCGCGGACTGGAACAATGAGCAGTTCTTC. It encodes CASSADWNNEQFF. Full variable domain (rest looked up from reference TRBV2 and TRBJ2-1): EPEVTQTPSHQVTQMGQEVILRCVPISNHLYFYWYRQILGQKVEFLVSFYNNEISEKSEIFDDQFSVERPDGSNFTLKIRSTKLEDSAMYFCASSADWNNEQFFGPGTRLTVL.

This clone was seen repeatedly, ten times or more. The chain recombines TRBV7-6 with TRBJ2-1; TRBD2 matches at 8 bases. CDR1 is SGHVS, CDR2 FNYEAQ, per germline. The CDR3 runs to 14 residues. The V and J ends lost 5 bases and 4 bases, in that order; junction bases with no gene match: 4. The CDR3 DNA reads TGTGCCAGCAGCACCAGCGGGAGATACAATGAGCAGTTCTTC. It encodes CASSTSGRYNEQFF.

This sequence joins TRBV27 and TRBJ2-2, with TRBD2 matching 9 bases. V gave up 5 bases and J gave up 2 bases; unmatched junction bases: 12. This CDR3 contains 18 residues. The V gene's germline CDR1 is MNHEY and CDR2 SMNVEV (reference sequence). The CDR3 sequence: CASSLTPPAGGNTGELFF. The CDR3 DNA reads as TGTGCCAGCAGTCTAACCCCCCCAGCGGGAGGCAACACCGGGGAGCTGTTTTTT.

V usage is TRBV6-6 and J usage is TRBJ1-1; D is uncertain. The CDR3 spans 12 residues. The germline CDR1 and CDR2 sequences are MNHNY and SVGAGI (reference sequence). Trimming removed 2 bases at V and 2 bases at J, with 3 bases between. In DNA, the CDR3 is TGTGCCAGCAGTTACCAAAACACTGAAGCTTTCTTT. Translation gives CASSYQNTEAFF.

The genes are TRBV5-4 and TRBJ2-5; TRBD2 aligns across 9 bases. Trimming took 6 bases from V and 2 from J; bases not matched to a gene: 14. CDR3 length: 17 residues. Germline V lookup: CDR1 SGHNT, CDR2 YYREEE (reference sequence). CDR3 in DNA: TGTGCCAGCACCCAAGGGGCGGGAGGGAGGGGGCAAGAGACCCAGTACTTC. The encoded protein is CASTQGAGGRGQETQYF.

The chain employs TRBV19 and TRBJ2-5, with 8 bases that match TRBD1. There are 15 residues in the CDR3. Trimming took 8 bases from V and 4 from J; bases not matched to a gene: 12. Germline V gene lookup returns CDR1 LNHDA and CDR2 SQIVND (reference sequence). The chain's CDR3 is CASLFTQGTGETQYF. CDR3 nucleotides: TGTGCCAGTCTGTTCACACAGGGGACAGGAGAGACCCAGTACTTC.

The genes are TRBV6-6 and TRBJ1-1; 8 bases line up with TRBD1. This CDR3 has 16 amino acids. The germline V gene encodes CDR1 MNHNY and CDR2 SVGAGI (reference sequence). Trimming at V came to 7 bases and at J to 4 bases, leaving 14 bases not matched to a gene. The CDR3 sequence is CASTLTPTGVVTEAFF. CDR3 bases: TGTGCCAGCACCTTAACACCGACAGGGGTTGTCACTGAAGCTTTCTTT.

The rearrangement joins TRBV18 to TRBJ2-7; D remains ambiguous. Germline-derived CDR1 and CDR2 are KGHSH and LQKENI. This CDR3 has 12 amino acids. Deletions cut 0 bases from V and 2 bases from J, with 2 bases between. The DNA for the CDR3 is TGTGCCAGCTCACCACCTACCTACGAGCAGTACTTC. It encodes CASSPPTYEQYF.

The chain's CDR3 is CAISVSPEDTIYF. The CDR3 region has the DNA TGTGCCATCAGTGTGTCCCCGGAGGACACCATATATTTT. The chain is built from TRBV10-3 and TRBJ1-3; D is undetermined. Looked up from germline, CDR1 is ENHRY and CDR2 is SYGVKD. The CDR3 totals 13 residues. V was trimmed by 4 bases and J by 8 bases, leaving 12 bases between them.

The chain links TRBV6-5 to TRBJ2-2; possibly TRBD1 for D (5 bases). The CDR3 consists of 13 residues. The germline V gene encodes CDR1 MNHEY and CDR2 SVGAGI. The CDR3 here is CAPRAENTGELFF. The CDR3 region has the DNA TGTGCTCCCAGGGCCGAGAACACCGGGGAGCTGTTTTTT.

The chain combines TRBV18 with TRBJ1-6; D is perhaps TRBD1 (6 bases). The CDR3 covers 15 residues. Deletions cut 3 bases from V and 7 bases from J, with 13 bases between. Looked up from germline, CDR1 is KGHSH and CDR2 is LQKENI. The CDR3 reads CASSPQGSGNSPLHF. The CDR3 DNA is TGTGCCAGCTCACCGCAGGGGTCGGGGAATTCACCCCTCCACTTT.

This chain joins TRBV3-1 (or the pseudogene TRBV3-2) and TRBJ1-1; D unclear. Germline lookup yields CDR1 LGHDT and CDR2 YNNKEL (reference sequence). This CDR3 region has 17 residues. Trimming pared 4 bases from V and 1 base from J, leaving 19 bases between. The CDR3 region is CASSRSVSLGGNTEAFF. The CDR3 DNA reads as TGTGCCAGCAGCCGGTCTGTCTCCTTGGGAGGGAACACTGAAGCTTTCTTT.

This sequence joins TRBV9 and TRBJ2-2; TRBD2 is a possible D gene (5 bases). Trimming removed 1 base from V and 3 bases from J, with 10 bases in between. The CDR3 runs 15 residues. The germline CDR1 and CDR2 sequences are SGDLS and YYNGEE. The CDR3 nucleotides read TGTGCCAGCAGCGTATCGCGGGTGGACACCGGGGAGCTGTTTTTT. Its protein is CASSVSRVDTGELFF.

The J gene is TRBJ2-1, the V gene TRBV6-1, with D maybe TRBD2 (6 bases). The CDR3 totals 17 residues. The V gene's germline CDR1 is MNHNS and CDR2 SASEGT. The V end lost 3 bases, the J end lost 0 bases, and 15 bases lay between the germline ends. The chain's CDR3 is CASSDGIAVSSYNEQFF. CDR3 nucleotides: TGTGCCAGCAGTGATGGAATAGCGGTAAGCTCCTACAATGAGCAGTTCTTC.

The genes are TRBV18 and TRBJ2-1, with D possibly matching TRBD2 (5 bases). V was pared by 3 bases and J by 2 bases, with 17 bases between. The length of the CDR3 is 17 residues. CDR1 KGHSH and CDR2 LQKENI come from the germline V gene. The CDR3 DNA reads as TGTGCCAGCTCACCTCCCCAGGCCGGGATTACCTACAATGAGCAGTTCTTC. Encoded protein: CASSPPQAGITYNEQFF. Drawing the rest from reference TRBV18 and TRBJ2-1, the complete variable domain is NAGVMQNPRHLVRRRGQEARLRCSPMKGHSHVYWYRQLPEEGLKFMVYLQKENIIDESGMPKERFSAEFPKEGPSILRIQQVVRGDSAAYFCASSPPQAGITYNEQFFGPGTRLTVL.

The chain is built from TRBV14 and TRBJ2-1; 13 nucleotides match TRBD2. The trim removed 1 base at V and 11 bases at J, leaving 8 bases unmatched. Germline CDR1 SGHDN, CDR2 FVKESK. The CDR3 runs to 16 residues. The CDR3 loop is CASSQGGGLAGTQQFF. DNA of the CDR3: TGTGCCAGCAGCCAAGGGGGGGGACTAGCGGGGACCCAGCAGTTCTTC.

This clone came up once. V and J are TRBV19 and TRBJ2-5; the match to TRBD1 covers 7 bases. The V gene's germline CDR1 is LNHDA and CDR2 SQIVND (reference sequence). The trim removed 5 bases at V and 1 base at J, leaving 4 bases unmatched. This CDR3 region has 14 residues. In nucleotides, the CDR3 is TGTGCCAGTAGTTTAGGGACAGCCCAAGAGACCCAGTACTTC. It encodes CASSLGTAQETQYF.